This T cell receptor (beta chain) was identified in a study of identical twins. This clonotype was seen repeatedly, ten times or more. The CDR3 covers 13 residues. CDR1 is SQVTM, CDR2 ANQGSEA, per germline. V gave up 3 bases and J gave up 4 bases, with 12 bases separating them. TCRdb independently ran MiXCR on the 5' RACE reads; one entry per CDR3 protein. The data show 450,000 or so distinct CDR3 sequences, approximately 15% seen once. These data were also reused for a study on yellow fever vaccine responses in identical twins.

The genes are TRBV29-1 and TRBJ1-2, with D unresolved. The sequence was obtained from a woman aged 18-30 years in good health. Sequenced sample: CD4+ T cells sorted from blood. The CDR3 loop reads CSVEDWTGYGYTF. In DNA form, the CDR3 reads TGCAGCGTTGAGGACTGGACTGGCTATGGCTACACCTTC.